The 4 T cell receptor beta chains in this list originate from one sample, sequenced in a study of CD8 T cells in ankylosing spondylitis. TCRdb used MiXCR to reprocess the 5' RACE reads, holding one entry per CDR3 protein. Of about 300,000 distinct CDR3 sequences in the sample, 9.5% to 13% were seen once. Sequenced material: blood, either unsorted or a sorted T cell fraction (not recorded which). All receptors derive from a female donor with ankylosing spondylitis or in good health (not recorded which).

This clonotype was observed at least ten times. The rearrangement joins TRBV20-1 to TRBJ2-1; D is unclear. CDR3 size: 15 residues. Germline CDR1 reads DFQATT; CDR2 reads SNEGSKA (reference sequence). Trimming took 1 base from V and 8 from J, leaving 18 bases between them. CDR3 in DNA: TGCAGTGCTAGAGCTTTAGTGCCTGCTGGCGATGAGCAGTTCTTC. Encoded protein: CSARALVPAGDEQFF.

The chain combines TRBV5-1 with TRBJ2-5; D is ambiguous. The V end lost 1 base, the J end lost 9 bases, and 13 bases lay between the germline ends. Germline V gene sequence: CDR1 SGHRS, CDR2 YFSETQ. The CDR3 consists of 13 residues. CDR3 DNA sequence: TGCGCCAGCAGCTTGTATCGGTCTGCGTCCCAGTACTTC. Translating it yields CASSLYRSASQYF. The whole variable domain, remainder taken from reference TRBV5-1 and TRBJ2-5, is KAGVTQTPRYLIKTRGQQVTLSCSPISGHRSVSWYQQTPGQGLQFLFEYFSETQRNKGNFPGRFSGRQFSNSRSEMNVSTLELGDSALYLCASSLYRSASQYFGPGTRLLVL.

CDR3 region: CASSKRQGSSYNSPLHF. In DNA, the CDR3 is TGTGCCAGCAGCAAGCGACAGGGCAGCTCCTATAATTCACCCCTCCACTTT. The chain has TRBV7-2 and TRBJ1-6; 7 positions agree with TRBD1. Germline V gene data show CDR1 as SGHTA and CDR2 as FQGNSA. The CDR3 has 17 residues. V trimming: 5 bases; J trimming: 0 bases; junction bases outside the gene matches: 7.

This clonotype was seen a handful of times. The chain's CDR3 is CASSVGREKLFF. In DNA, the CDR3 is TGTGCCAGCAGCGTAGGTCGAGAAAAACTGTTTTTT. The chain is built from TRBV9 and TRBJ1-4, with D unresolved. Trimming pared 0 bases from V and 8 bases from J, leaving 5 bases between. Germline CDR1 SGDLS, CDR2 YYNGEE. The CDR3 length is 12 residues. The full variable domain, in which reference TRBV9 and TRBJ1-4 provide the parts outside the CDR3, is DSGVTQTPKHLITATGQRVTLRCSPRSGDLSVYWYQQSLDQGLQFLIQYYNGEERAKGNILERFSAQQFPDLHSELNLSSLELGDSALYFCASSVGREKLFFGSGTQLSVL.